Below, 14 T cell receptor beta chains from the same sample are listed, as sequenced in a study of OX40 agonist ivuxolimab in advanced cancers. The library was generated by the immunoSEQ multiplex PCR assay. In TCRdb, the immuneACCESS table is reduced to in-frame sequences with V and J assigned. These tables do not hold every clone; where another copy was compared, an unresolved V gene accounts for under half, and the others remain unexplained. For this sample the table gives over 20,000 clones, of which 70% to 90% were detected only once. About 23% of the sample is held by the ten biggest clonotypes. Source: CD4+ or CD8+ T cells sorted from blood, taken in a trial of the OX40 agonist ivuxolimab. Every receptor here comes from an adult with an advanced solid tumor such as melanoma, head and neck, liver or kidney cancer.

This clone was observed once. The junction does not match germline at one end; this may be a read error. The chain links TRBV5-4 to TRBJ2-7; D uncertain. The CDR3 runs to 10 residues. The V gene's germline CDR1 is SGHNT and CDR2 YYREEE (reference sequence). Here the CDR3 reads CAGSLNEQYF. CDR3 nucleotide sequence: TGTGCCGGCAGCTTAAACGAGCAGTACTTC.

This chain links TRBV4-3 with TRBJ2-1; TRBD2 aligns across 10 bases. Germline lookup yields CDR1 LGHNA and CDR2 YSLEER. Trimming took 0 bases from V and 0 from J; bases not matched to a gene: 14. CDR3 length equals 21 residues. In nucleotides, the CDR3 is TGCGCCAGCAGCCAAGACGCGGGCACGGGACTAGCGCCGAGCTCCTACAATGAGCAGTTCTTC. Residues: CASSQDAGTGLAPSSYNEQFF.

V usage is TRBV28 and J usage is TRBJ2-1; 12 nucleotides agree with TRBD2. CDR3 length: 16 amino acids. Germline V gene sequence: CDR1 MDHEN, CDR2 SYDVKM. The V gene end was trimmed by 3 bases and the J gene end by 7 bases; junction bases not matched to a gene: 7. CDR3 region: CASSFLTSGSGNEQFF. In nucleotides, the CDR3 is TGTGCCAGCAGTTTTTTGACTAGCGGGAGTGGTAATGAGCAGTTCTTC. The full variable domain, completed using reference TRBV28 and TRBJ2-1, is DVKVTQSSRYLVKRTGEKVFLECVQDMDHENMFWYRQDPGLGLRLIYFSYDVKMKEKGDIPEGYSVSREKKERFSLILESASTNQTSMYLCASSFLTSGSGNEQFFGPGTRLTVL.

The chain employs TRBV6-4 and TRBJ1-1, with TRBD1 matching over 7 bases. Unmatched junction bases numbered 9, after V lost 7 bases and J lost 1 base. The CDR3 runs to 15 residues. The germline gives CDR1 MRHNA, CDR2 SNTAGT. CDR3 DNA: TGTGCCAGCACCACCGTGAGACAGGGGAACACTGAAGCTTTCTTT. Amino acid sequence: CASTTVRQGNTEAFF.

V and J are TRBV7-9 and TRBJ1-1; D not certain. This CDR3 contains 12 residues. V shed 3 bases and J shed 5 bases, with 7 bases lying between them. The V gene's germline CDR1 is SEHNR and CDR2 FQNEAQ (reference sequence). In DNA, the CDR3 is TGTGCCAGCAGCTTTCCTGGGACTGAAGCTTTCTTT. It yields the protein CASSFPGTEAFF.

The rearrangement joins TRBV5-5 to TRBJ2-7; D possibly corresponds to TRBD2 (5 bases). Trimming took 4 bases from V and 5 from J, leaving 13 bases between them. Per germline, CDR1 SGHKS and CDR2 YYEKEE (reference sequence). This CDR3 comprises 13 residues. The CDR3 coding sequence is TGTGCCAGCAGCCGGGGAACGCCGGACGAGCAGTACTTC. Translating it yields CASSRGTPDEQYF.

The rearrangement joins TRBV6-5 to TRBJ2-7, with 7 bases that match TRBD1. Germline-derived CDR1 and CDR2 are MNHEY and SVGAGI. The CDR3 is 15 residues long. With 2 bases clipped from V and 7 bases from J, the junction kept 11 bases outside the gene matches. CDR3 DNA sequence: TGTGCCAGCAGTTACGCGACAGGGATTAGAGGAGAGCAGTACTTC. Translating it yields CASSYATGIRGEQYF.

The gene calls are TRBV18 and TRBJ2-2, with D perhaps matching TRBD1 (6 bases). CDR3 size: 16 residues. Germline CDR1 KGHSH, CDR2 LQKENI. Trimming took off 2 bases at V and 2 bases at J, with 12 bases between the two ends. In DNA, the CDR3 is TGTGCCAGCTCACCAAAAAGGGACACTAACACCGGGGAGCTGTTTTTT. Amino acids: CASSPKRDTNTGELFF.

The chain combines TRBV5-6 with TRBJ2-7; weak D call: TRBD1 (6 bases). The V end lost 4 bases, the J end lost 3 bases, and 11 bases lay between the germline ends. The germline V gene encodes CDR1 SGHDT and CDR2 YYEEEE. The CDR3 spans 13 residues. The CDR3 protein is CASSQGHLYEQYF. The CDR3 bases are TGTGCCAGCAGCCAGGGACATCTCTACGAGCAGTACTTC.

The gene calls are TRBV6-5 and TRBJ1-5, with D hard to call. The CDR3 is 13 amino acids. In germline, CDR1 is MNHEY, CDR2 SVGAGI. The V and J ends lost 7 bases and 0 bases respectively, with 7 bases between them. CDR3 loop: CASTQYSNQPQHF. The CDR3 DNA is TGTGCCAGCACTCAGTATAGCAATCAGCCCCAGCATTTT.

Here the CDR3 reads CASRESGAYEQYF. The CDR3 DNA follows: TGCGCCAGCAGAGAGAGCGGCGCCTACGAGCAGTACTTC. This chain joins TRBV5-1 and TRBJ2-7; the D gene is possibly TRBD2 (5 bases). Germline V gene data show CDR1 as SGHRS and CDR2 as YFSETQ. Trimming shortened V by 5 bases and J by 2 bases, and 11 bases separated the two germline ends. The CDR3 has 13 amino acids. Supplemented by reference TRBV5-1 and TRBJ2-7, the full variable domain reads KAGVTQTPRYLIKTRGQQVTLSCSPISGHRSVSWYQQTPGQGLQFLFEYFSETQRNKGNFPGRFSGRQFSNSRSEMNVSTLELGDSALYLCASRESGAYEQYFGPGTRLTVT.

The chain couples TRBV27 to TRBJ2-5; 10 bases fit TRBD2. Germline loops: CDR1 MNHEY, CDR2 SMNVEV (reference sequence). There are 15 residues in the CDR3. The V and J ends lost 5 bases and 3 bases, in that order; junction bases with no gene match: 6. The CDR3 DNA is TGTGCCAGCAGTCCTCTAGCGGGAGTGGAAGAGACCCAGTACTTC. Protein sequence: CASSPLAGVEETQYF.

V and J are TRBV2 and TRBJ2-7, with no clear D. The V gene's germline CDR1 is SNHLY and CDR2 FYNNEI. With 6 bases removed from V and 0 bases from J, the gap between germline ends came to 3 bases. This CDR3 spans 11 amino acids. CDR3 loop: CASSPSYEQYF. The CDR3 nucleotides are TGTGCCAGCAGCCCCTCCTACGAGCAGTACTTC.

The chain recombines TRBV29-1 with TRBJ1-3, with D unresolved. Trimming cost V 3 bases and J 6 bases, with 12 bases left between them. CDR1 is SQVTM, CDR2 ANQGSEA, per germline. This CDR3 spans 13 amino acids. In nucleotides, the CDR3 is TGCAGCGTTGAGTTCGCCGGGGAAAACACCATATATTTT. Its translation: CSVEFAGENTIYF.